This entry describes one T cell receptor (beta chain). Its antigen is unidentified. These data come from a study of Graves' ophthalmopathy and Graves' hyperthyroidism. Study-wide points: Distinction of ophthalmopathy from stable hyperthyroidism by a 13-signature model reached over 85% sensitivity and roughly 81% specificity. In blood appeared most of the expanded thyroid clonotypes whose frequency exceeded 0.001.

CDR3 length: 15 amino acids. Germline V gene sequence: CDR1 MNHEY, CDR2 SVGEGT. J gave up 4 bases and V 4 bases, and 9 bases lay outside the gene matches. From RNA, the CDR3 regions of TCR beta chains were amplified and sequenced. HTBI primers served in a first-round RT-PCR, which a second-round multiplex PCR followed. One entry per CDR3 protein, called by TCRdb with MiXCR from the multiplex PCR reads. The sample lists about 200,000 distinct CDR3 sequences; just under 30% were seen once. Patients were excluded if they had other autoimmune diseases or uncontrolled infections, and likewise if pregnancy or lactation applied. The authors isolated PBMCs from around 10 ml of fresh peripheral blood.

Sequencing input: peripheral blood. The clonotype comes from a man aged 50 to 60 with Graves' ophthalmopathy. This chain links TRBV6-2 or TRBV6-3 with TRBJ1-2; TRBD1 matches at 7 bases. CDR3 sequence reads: CASSSADRAGYGYTF. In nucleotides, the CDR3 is TGTGCCAGCAGTTCCGCCGACAGGGCAGGCTATGGCTACACCTTC.